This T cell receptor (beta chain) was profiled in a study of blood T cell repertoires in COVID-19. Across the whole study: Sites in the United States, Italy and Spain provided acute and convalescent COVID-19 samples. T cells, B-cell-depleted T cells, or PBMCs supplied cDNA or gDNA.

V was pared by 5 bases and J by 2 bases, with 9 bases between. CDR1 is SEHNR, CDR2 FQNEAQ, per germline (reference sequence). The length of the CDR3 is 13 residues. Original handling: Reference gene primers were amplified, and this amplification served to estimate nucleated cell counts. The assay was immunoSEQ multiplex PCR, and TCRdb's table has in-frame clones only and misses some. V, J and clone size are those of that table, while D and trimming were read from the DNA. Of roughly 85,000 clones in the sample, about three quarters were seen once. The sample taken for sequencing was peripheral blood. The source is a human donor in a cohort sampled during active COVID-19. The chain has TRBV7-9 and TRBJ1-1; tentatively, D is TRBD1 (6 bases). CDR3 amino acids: CASSKQGNTEAFF. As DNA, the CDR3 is TGTGCCAGCAGCAAACAGGGAAACACTGAAGCTTTCTTT.